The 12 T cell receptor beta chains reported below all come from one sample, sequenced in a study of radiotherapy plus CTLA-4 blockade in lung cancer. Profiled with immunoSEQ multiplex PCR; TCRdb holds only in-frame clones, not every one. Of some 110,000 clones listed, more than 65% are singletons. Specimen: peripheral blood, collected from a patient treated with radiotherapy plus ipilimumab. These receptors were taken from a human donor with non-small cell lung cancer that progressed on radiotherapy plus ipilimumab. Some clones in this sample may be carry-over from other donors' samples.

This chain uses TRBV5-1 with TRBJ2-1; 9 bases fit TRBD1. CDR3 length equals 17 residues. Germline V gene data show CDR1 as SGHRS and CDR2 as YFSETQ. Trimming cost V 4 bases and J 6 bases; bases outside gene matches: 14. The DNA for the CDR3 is TGCGCCAGCAGCCGGGAGGTCCTGGGACAGGGTTTCAATGAGCAGTTCTTC. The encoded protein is CASSREVLGQGFNEQFF. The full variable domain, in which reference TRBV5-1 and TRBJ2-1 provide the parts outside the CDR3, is KAGVTQTPRYLIKTRGQQVTLSCSPISGHRSVSWYQQTPGQGLQFLFEYFSETQRNKGNFPGRFSGRQFSNSRSEMNVSTLELGDSALYLCASSREVLGQGFNEQFFGPGTRLTVL.

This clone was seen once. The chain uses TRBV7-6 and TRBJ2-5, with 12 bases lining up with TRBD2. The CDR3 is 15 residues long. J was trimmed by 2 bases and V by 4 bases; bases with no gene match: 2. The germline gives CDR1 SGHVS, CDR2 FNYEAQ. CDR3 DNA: TGTGCCAGCAGCTACGGGACTAGCGGGCAAGAGACCCAGTACTTC. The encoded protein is CASSYGTSGQETQYF. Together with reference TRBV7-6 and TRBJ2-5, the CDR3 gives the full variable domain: GAGVSQSPRYKVTKRGQDVALRCDPISGHVSLYWYRQALGQGPEFLTYFNYEAQQDKSGLPNDRFSAERPEGSISTLTIQRTEQRDSAMYRCASSYGTSGQETQYFGPGTRLLVL.

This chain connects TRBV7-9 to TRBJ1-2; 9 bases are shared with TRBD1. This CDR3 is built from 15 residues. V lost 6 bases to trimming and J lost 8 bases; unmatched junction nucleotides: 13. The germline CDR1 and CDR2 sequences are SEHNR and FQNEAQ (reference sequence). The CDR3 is CASRPPGQGSRGYTF. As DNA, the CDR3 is TGTGCCAGCAGGCCCCCGGGACAGGGATCTCGAGGCTACACCTTC. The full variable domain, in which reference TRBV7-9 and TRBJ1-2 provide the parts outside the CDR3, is DTGVSQNPRHKITKRGQNVTFRCDPISEHNRLYWYRQTLGQGPEFLTYFQNEAQLEKSRLLSDRFSAERPKGSFSTLEIQRTEQGDSAMYLCASRPPGQGSRGYTFGSGTRLTVV.

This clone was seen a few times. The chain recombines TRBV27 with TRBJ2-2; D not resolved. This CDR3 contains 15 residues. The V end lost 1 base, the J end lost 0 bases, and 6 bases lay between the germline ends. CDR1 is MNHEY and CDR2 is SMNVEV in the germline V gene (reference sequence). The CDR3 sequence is CASSLWLTNTGELFF. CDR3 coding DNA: TGTGCCAGCAGTTTATGGCTCACGAACACCGGGGAGCTGTTTTTT.

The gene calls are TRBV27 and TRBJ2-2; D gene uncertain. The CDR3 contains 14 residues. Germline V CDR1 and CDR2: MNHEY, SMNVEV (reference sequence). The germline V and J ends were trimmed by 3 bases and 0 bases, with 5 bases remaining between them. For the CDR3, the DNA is TGTGCCAGCAGTTTTGTCCCGAACACCGGGGAGCTGTTTTTT. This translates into CASSFVPNTGELFF.

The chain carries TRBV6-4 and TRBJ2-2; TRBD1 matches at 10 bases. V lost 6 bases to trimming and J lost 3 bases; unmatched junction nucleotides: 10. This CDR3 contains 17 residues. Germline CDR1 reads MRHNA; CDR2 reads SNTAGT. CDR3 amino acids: CASSRGTGTGDTGELFF. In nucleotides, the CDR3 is TGTGCCAGCAGCCGTGGGACGGGGACAGGGGACACCGGGGAGCTGTTTTTT.

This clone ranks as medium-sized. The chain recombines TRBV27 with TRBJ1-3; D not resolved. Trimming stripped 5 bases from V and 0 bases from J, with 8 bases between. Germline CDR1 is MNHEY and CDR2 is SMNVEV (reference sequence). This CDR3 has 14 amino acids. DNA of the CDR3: TGTGCCAGCAGTCAGAGGAGCTCTGGAAACACCATATATTTT. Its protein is CASSQRSSGNTIYF.

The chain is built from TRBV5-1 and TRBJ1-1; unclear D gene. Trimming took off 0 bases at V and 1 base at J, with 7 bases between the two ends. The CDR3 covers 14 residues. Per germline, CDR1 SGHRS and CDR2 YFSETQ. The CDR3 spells CASSLDHRNTEAFF. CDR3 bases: TGCGCCAGCAGCTTGGACCACAGGAACACTGAAGCTTTCTTT.

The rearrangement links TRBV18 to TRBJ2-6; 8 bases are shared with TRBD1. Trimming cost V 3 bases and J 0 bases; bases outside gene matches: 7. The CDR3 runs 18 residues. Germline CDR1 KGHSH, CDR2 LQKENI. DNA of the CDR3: TGTGCCAGCTCACCCGAGACAGGGGCGAGCTCTGGGGCCAACGTCCTGACTTTC. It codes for CASSPETGASSGANVLTF. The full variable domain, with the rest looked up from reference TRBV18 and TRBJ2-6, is NAGVMQNPRHLVRRRGQEARLRCSPMKGHSHVYWYRQLPEEGLKFMVYLQKENIIDESGMPKERFSAEFPKEGPSILRIQQVVRGDSAAYFCASSPETGASSGANVLTFGAGSRLTVL.

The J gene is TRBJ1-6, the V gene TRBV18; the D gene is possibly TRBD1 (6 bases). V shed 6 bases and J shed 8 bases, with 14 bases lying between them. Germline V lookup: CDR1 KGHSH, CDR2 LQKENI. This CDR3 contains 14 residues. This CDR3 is CASSQQGFDSPLHF. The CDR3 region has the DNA TGTGCCAGCTCCCAACAGGGATTTGATTCACCCCTCCACTTT.

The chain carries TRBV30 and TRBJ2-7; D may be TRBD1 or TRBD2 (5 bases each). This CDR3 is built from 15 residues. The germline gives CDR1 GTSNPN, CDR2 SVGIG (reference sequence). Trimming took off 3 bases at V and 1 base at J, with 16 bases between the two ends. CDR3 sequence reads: CAWSFMGEGSYEQYF. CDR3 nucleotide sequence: TGTGCCTGGAGCTTCATGGGGGAAGGGTCCTACGAGCAGTACTTC.

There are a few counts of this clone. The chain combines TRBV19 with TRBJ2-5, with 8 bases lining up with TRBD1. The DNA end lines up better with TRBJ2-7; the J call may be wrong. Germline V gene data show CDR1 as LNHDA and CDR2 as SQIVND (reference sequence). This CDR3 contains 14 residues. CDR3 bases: TGTGCCAGTAGTATTACCGGGACAGGTCTCGAGCAGTACTTC. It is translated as CASSITGTGLEQYF.